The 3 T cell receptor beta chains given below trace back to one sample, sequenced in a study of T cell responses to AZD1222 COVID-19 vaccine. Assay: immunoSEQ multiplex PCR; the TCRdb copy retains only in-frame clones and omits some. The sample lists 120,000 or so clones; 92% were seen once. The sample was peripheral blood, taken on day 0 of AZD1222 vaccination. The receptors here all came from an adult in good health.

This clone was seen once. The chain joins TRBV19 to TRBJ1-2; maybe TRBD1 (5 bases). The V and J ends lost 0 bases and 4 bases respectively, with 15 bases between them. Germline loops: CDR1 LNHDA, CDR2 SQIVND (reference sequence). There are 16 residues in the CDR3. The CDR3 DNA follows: TGTGCCAGTAGTATAGAGGGGGGAACGTCGGCCTATGGCTACACCTTC. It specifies CASSIEGGTSAYGYTF. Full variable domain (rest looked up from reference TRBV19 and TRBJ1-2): DGGITQSPKYLFRKEGQNVTLSCEQNLNHDAMYWYRQDPGQGLRLIYYSQIVNDFQKGDIAEGYSVSREKKESFPLTVTSAQKNPTAFYLCASSIEGGTSAYGYTFGSGTRLTVV.

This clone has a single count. The CDR3 sequence is CASSQDGRRSNGYTF. CDR3 nucleotides: TGTGCCAGCAGCCAAGATGGCAGGCGTAGTAATGGCTACACCTTC. The rearrangement uses TRBV3-1 (or the pseudogene TRBV3-2) and TRBJ1-2, with D unresolved. V lost 0 bases to trimming and J lost 6 bases, with 14 bases between them. The germline gives CDR1 LGHDT, CDR2 YNNKEL (reference sequence). The CDR3 consists of 15 residues.

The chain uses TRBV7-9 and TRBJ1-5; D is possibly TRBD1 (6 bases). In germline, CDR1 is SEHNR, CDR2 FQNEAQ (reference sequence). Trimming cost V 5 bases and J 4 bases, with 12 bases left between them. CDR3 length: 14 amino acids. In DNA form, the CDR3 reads TGTGCCAGCAGCCCTCTGAGGGGGAATCAGCCCCAGCATTTT. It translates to CASSPLRGNQPQHF.